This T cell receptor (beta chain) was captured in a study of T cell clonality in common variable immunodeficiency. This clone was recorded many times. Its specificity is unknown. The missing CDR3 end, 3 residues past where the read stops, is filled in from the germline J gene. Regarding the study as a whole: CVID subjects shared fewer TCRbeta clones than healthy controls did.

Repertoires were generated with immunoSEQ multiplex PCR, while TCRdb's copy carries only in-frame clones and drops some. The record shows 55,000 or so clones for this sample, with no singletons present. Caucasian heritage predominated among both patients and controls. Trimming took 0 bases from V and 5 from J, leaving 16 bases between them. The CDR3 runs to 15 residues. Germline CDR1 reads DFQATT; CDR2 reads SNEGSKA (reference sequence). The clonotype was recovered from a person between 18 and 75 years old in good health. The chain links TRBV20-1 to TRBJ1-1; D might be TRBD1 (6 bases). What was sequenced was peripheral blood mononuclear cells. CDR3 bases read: TGCAGTGCTAGAGATCTATCCAGGGGAGATACTGAA. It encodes CSARDLSRGDTE. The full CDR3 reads CSARDLSRGDTEAFF.